The 29 T cell receptor beta chains presented below share a single source sample, sequenced in a study of blood T cell repertoires in COVID-19. The data were produced by immunoSEQ multiplex PCR, yet TCRdb's version contains in-frame clones alone and is incomplete. The sample includes 170,000 or so clones, 83% seen only once; the top ten take more than 1.5%. Specimen: peripheral blood. These receptor sequences come from a human donor in a cohort sampled during active COVID-19.

The table lists this clone with a count of one. CDR3 nucleotide sequence: TGTGCCAGCAGCTTGGCCGGGACTAGGGGCGAGCAGTACTTC. Protein: CASSLAGTRGEQYF. This chain joins TRBV5-4 and TRBJ2-7; 8 positions agree with TRBD2. Trimming removed 0 bases from V and 6 bases from J; junction bases left unmatched: 5. The germline gives CDR1 SGHNT, CDR2 YYREEE (reference sequence). The CDR3 has 14 residues. Drawing the rest from reference TRBV5-4 and TRBJ2-7, the complete variable domain is ETGVTQSPTHLIKTRGQQVTLRCSSQSGHNTVSWYQQALGQGPQFIFQYYREEENGRGNFPPRFSGLQFPNYSSELNVNALELDDSALYLCASSLAGTRGEQYFGPGTRLTVT.

The V gene is TRBV3-1 (or the pseudogene TRBV3-2), the J gene TRBJ2-1, with 11 bases matching TRBD2. The CDR3 spans 15 residues. Germline V gives CDR1 LGHDT, CDR2 YNNKEL (reference sequence). The trim removed 4 bases at V and 7 bases at J, leaving 6 bases unmatched. The CDR3 protein is CASSRGTSGGNEQFF. CDR3 sequence (DNA): TGTGCCAGCAGCCGGGGGACTAGCGGTGGTAATGAGCAGTTCTTC.

This clone appeared once. The gene calls are TRBV29-1 and TRBJ2-7; 7 bases match TRBD2. Per the germline V gene, CDR1 is SQVTM and CDR2 is ANQGSEA. This CDR3 comprises 13 residues. Trimming cost V 7 bases and J 9 bases; bases outside gene matches: 15. The CDR3 loop is CSALAGAREGQYF. The CDR3 coding sequence is TGCAGCGCACTGGCCGGGGCCAGGGAGGGGCAGTACTTC.

The gene calls are TRBV9 and TRBJ2-5; 7 nucleotides align to TRBD2. The CDR3 is 14 amino acids. V dropped 3 bases and J dropped 3; count of bases not matched to a gene: 5. Germline V gene sequence: CDR1 SGDLS, CDR2 YYNGEE. The CDR3 spells CASSAYLAEETQYF. CDR3 bases: TGTGCCAGCAGCGCCTATCTAGCGGAAGAGACCCAGTACTTC.

The chain joins TRBV7-6 to TRBJ1-2; TRBD1 aligns across 10 bases. Germline V CDR1 and CDR2: SGHVS, FNYEAQ. The V and J ends lost 1 base and 0 bases, in that order; junction bases with no gene match: 5. This CDR3 has 17 residues. The CDR3 nucleotides read TGTGCCAGCAGCTTAGGGACAGGGGGTCTAGCTAACTATGGCTACACCTTC. Its protein is CASSLGTGGLANYGYTF.

The genes are TRBV5-4 and TRBJ1-6; the D gene is possibly TRBD1 (5 bases). Germline V gene sequence: CDR1 SGHNT, CDR2 YYREEE (reference sequence). Trimming took 7 bases from V and 9 from J, leaving 20 bases between them. There are 15 residues in the CDR3. CDR3 sequence reads: CASRHGGTLGSPLHF. Here the CDR3 DNA reads TGTGCCAGCCGTCACGGGGGGACCCTCGGTTCACCCCTCCACTTT.

The V call is TRBV9, the J call TRBJ2-7, with 12 bases that match TRBD1. In germline, CDR1 is SGDLS, CDR2 YYNGEE. This CDR3 has 15 amino acids. V gave up 0 bases and J gave up 7 bases; unmatched junction bases: 5. CDR3 amino acids: CASSVGGQGAVEQYF. The CDR3 coding sequence is TGTGCCAGCAGCGTAGGGGGACAGGGGGCGGTGGAGCAGTACTTC.

J is TRBJ1-1 and V is TRBV7-9; D call uncertain. Trimming shortened V by 6 bases and J by 8 bases, and 13 bases separated the two germline ends. The CDR3 is 12 amino acids. Germline loops: CDR1 SEHNR, CDR2 FQNEAQ (reference sequence). The DNA for the CDR3 is TGTGCCAGCAGTCGCTCACCGGTCGAAGCTTTCTTT. Protein sequence: CASSRSPVEAFF.

The rearrangement joins TRBV10-1 to TRBJ1-5, with a tentative D call TRBD1 (6 bases). The CDR3 length is 14 residues. Germline V gene sequence: CDR1 WNHNN, CDR2 SYGVQD (reference sequence). Trimming shortened V by 4 bases and J by 7 bases, and 14 bases separated the two germline ends. The CDR3 sequence is CASSAGRGDQPQHF. DNA for the CDR3: TGCGCCAGCAGTGCCGGCAGGGGAGACCAGCCCCAGCATTTT.

The chain employs TRBV5-4 and TRBJ2-7; 10 bases align to TRBD2. The CDR3 is 16 residues long. Trimming took 0 bases from V and 0 from J; bases not matched to a gene: 3. Germline-derived CDR1 and CDR2 are SGHNT and YYREEE (reference sequence). CDR3 loop: CASSLGLAGASYEQYF. The DNA for the CDR3 is TGTGCCAGCAGCTTGGGCCTAGCGGGAGCCTCCTACGAGCAGTACTTC.

V and J are TRBV7-8 and TRBJ2-1, with D possibly matching TRBD2 (6 bases). The CDR3 totals 16 residues. Germline V gene data show CDR1 as SGHVS and CDR2 as FQNEAQ. Trimming pared 1 base from V and 6 bases from J, leaving 16 bases between. The CDR3 protein is CASSLGRGVGVNEQFF. The CDR3 DNA reads TGTGCCAGCAGCTTAGGGCGGGGTGTGGGGGTCAATGAGCAGTTCTTC.

The chain recombines TRBV28 with TRBJ1-6; 7 positions agree with TRBD1. The CDR3 has 15 residues. In germline, CDR1 is MDHEN, CDR2 SYDVKM. Unmatched junction bases numbered 2, after V lost 2 bases and J lost 4 bases. The CDR3 loop reads CASSLRGRYNSPLHF. The CDR3 nucleotides read TGTGCCAGCAGTTTAAGGGGGCGGTATAATTCACCCCTCCACTTT.

V usage is TRBV6-5 and J usage is TRBJ1-1, with TRBD1 identical over 8 bases. The V gene's germline CDR1 is MNHEY and CDR2 SVGAGI. There are 15 residues in the CDR3. Trimming took 2 bases from V and 5 from J; bases not matched to a gene: 7. CDR3 sequence: CASSYQRTGRTEAFF. The CDR3 DNA sequence: TGTGCCAGCAGTTACCAGCGGACAGGGCGGACTGAAGCTTTCTTT.

The chain recombines TRBV4-3 with TRBJ2-7, with 7 positions matching TRBD2. J gave up 6 bases and V 5 bases, and 4 bases lay outside the gene matches. Germline CDR1 LGHNA, CDR2 YSLEER. This CDR3 region has 12 residues. CDR3 DNA sequence: TGCGCCAGCAGCACTTGGGAGGGCGAGCAGTACTTC. It codes for CASSTWEGEQYF.

This sequence joins TRBV5-1 and TRBJ2-3, with D uncertain. The CDR3 extends over 17 amino acids. The V end was cut by 1 base, the J end by 0 bases, with 15 bases between. Germline CDR1 and CDR2: SGHRS and YFSETQ. Here the CDR3 DNA reads TGCGCCAGCAGCTTGATTCGCCGGCGGTCTAGCACAGATACGCAGTATTTT. Translation gives CASSLIRRRSSTDTQYF.

The chain links TRBV27 to TRBJ2-3; 14 bases align to TRBD2. This CDR3 contains 15 residues. With V trimmed by 5 bases and J by 5 bases, 3 bases remained unmatched. CDR1 is MNHEY and CDR2 is SMNVEV in the germline V gene (reference sequence). CDR3 amino acids: CASSPGLAGGDTQYF. The DNA of the CDR3 is TGTGCCAGCAGTCCCGGACTAGCGGGAGGAGATACGCAGTATTTT.

The table lists this clone with a few counts. The chain has TRBV24-1 and TRBJ2-2, with a tentative D call TRBD2 (6 bases). CDR3 length equals 17 residues. Germline CDR1 and CDR2: KGHDR and SFDVKD. The V end lost 8 bases, the J end lost 0 bases, and 18 bases lay between the germline ends. As DNA, the CDR3 is TGTGCCACCACGAACGCGGCTAGCGCTTCGAACACCGGGGAGCTGTTTTTT. Protein sequence: CATTNAASASNTGELFF.

CDR3 loop: CASSLALRGRPGNTIYF. CDR3 nucleotides: TGTGCCAGCAGCTTAGCTCTCAGAGGGCGACCTGGAAACACCATATATTTT. The rearrangement uses TRBV7-2 and TRBJ1-3; D unresolved. The CDR3 spans 17 residues. V was pared by 0 bases and J by 2 bases, with 14 bases between. Germline CDR1 reads SGHTA; CDR2 reads FQGNSA.

J is TRBJ2-7 and V is TRBV9; 8 bases match TRBD2. Germline loops: CDR1 SGDLS, CDR2 YYNGEE. The CDR3 contains 15 residues. V was clipped by 0 bases and J by 5 bases; unmatched bases: 7. CDR3 amino acids: CASSVGGSGAHEQYF. The CDR3 nucleotides read TGTGCCAGCAGCGTAGGGGGTAGCGGGGCCCACGAGCAGTACTTC.

The V gene is TRBV28, the J gene TRBJ2-2; 10 nucleotides align to TRBD1. V lost 3 bases, J lost 5 bases, and 21 bases stayed unmatched. In germline, CDR1 is MDHEN, CDR2 SYDVKM. CDR3 size: 21 residues. CDR3 nucleotides: TGTGCCAGCAGTTTCTCACCTATTCCCGGGACAGGGGTCTCTAGAACCGGGGAGCTGTTTTTT. It yields the protein CASSFSPIPGTGVSRTGELFF.

This clone occurred a few times. Other DNA sequences in this sample translate to the same CDR3. CDR3 DNA sequence: TGTGCCAGTAGTATAGGCGGGGTCGGTTCACCCCTCCACTTT. Translating gives CASSIGGVGSPLHF. The chain couples TRBV19 to TRBJ1-6; no clear D. CDR1 LNHDA and CDR2 SQIVND come from the germline V gene (reference sequence). CDR3 size: 14 residues. V lost 1 base to trimming and J lost 9 bases, with 10 bases between them.

The chain employs TRBV5-1 and TRBJ2-2, with 11 nucleotides matching TRBD2. The V gene end was trimmed by 0 bases and the J gene end by 5 bases; junction bases not matched to a gene: 0. The CDR3 is 15 amino acids. Germline V gene sequence: CDR1 SGHRS, CDR2 YFSETQ. CDR3 in amino acids: CASSLGTSGTGELFF. In DNA form, the CDR3 reads TGCGCCAGCAGCTTGGGGACTAGCGGGACCGGGGAGCTGTTTTTT.

This clone was seen a few times. Other DNA sequences from this sample encode an identical CDR3 as well. The CDR3 reads CASSSRQGAYNEQFF. For the CDR3, the DNA is TGTGCCAGCAGTTCACGACAGGGAGCCTACAATGAGCAGTTCTTC. The chain recombines TRBV6-2 or TRBV6-3 with TRBJ2-1; 7 nucleotides match TRBD1. The CDR3 extends over 15 amino acids. J gave up 2 bases and V 4 bases, and 5 bases lay outside the gene matches. CDR1 MNHEY and CDR2 SVGEGT come from the germline V gene.

The V and J genes are TRBV5-1 and TRBJ2-2; 7 bases match TRBD2. The germline gives CDR1 SGHRS, CDR2 YFSETQ. The CDR3 consists of 15 residues. Trimming at V came to 2 bases and at J to 3 bases, leaving 4 bases not matched to a gene. The CDR3 DNA sequence: TGCGCCAGCAGCTTTCTAGCGGCGGACACCGGGGAGCTGTTTTTT. This translates into CASSFLAADTGELFF.

The chain is built from TRBV19 and TRBJ1-1; 8 nucleotides align to TRBD1. Germline loops: CDR1 LNHDA, CDR2 SQIVND (reference sequence). The CDR3 has 15 amino acids. J was trimmed by 5 bases and V by 8 bases; bases with no gene match: 13. The CDR3 sequence is CASLSGTGKVTEAFF. The CDR3 coding sequence is TGTGCCAGTTTATCCGGGACAGGAAAGGTAACTGAAGCTTTCTTT.

V gene TRBV19 combines with J gene TRBJ2-3; TRBD1 agrees at 9 bases. After removal of 6 bases from V and 4 bases from J, the junction contained 5 bases not matched to a gene. This CDR3 is 14 amino acids long. CDR1 LNHDA and CDR2 SQIVND come from the germline V gene (reference sequence). The CDR3 here is CASRRTGEADTQYF. CDR3 coding DNA: TGTGCCAGTAGGAGGACAGGGGAGGCAGATACGCAGTATTTT.

The chain employs TRBV13 and TRBJ2-7; TRBD2 aligns across 16 bases. J gave up 2 bases and V 5 bases, and 9 bases lay outside the gene matches. The CDR3 loop spans 18 amino acids. Per germline, CDR1 PRHDT and CDR2 FYEKMQ (reference sequence). The CDR3 sequence: CASSLFSGLAGGTYEQYF. CDR3 DNA sequence: TGTGCCAGCAGCCTCTTTTCGGGACTAGCGGGAGGGACCTACGAGCAGTACTTC.

The V call is TRBV5-1, the J call TRBJ2-1; D may be TRBD1 (6 bases). The V gene lost 2 bases and the J gene lost 2 bases, with 11 bases spanning the gap. Germline assignment: CDR1 SGHRS and CDR2 YFSETQ. The CDR3 is made up of 15 amino acids. CDR3 residues: CASSFQGYAYNEQFF. The DNA of the CDR3 is TGCGCCAGCAGCTTCCAGGGGTATGCCTACAATGAGCAGTTCTTC.

This chain joins TRBV5-1 and TRBJ2-7, with D unresolved. From germline, CDR1 is SGHRS and CDR2 YFSETQ. The CDR3 contains 13 residues. Between the trimmed V and J ends, which lost 7 bases and 2 bases, there was a span of 13 bases. CDR3 bases: TGCGCCAGCCTCGGCAATGGGCCCTACGAGCAGTACTTC. It specifies CASLGNGPYEQYF.